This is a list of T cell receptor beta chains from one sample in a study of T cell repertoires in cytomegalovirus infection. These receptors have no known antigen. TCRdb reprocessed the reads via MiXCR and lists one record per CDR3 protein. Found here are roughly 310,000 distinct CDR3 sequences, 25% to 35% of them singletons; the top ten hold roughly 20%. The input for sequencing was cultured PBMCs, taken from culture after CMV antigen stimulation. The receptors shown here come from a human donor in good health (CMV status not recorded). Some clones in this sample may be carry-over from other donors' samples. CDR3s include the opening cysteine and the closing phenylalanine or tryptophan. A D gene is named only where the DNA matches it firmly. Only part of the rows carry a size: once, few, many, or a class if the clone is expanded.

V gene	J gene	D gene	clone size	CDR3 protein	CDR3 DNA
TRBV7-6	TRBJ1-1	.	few	CASSLGEGPEAFF	TGTGCCAGCAGCTTAGGGGAGGGTCCTGAAGCTTTCTTT
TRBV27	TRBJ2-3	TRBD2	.	CASSFATSGRFTQYF	TGTGCCAGCAGTTTCGCGACTAGCGGGAGGTTTACGCAGTATTTT
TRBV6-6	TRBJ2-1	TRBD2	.	CASSYSSGLAGNNEQFF	TGTGCCAGCAGTTACTCGTCAGGGCTAGCGGGGAACAATGAGCAGTTCTTC
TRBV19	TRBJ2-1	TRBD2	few	CASSLRTSGFNNEQFF	TGTGCCAGTAGTTTAAGGACTAGCGGATTTAACAATGAGCAGTTCTTC
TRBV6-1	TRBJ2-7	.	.	CASSSVKNSGKSSYEQYF	TGTGCCAGCAGTTCAGTTAAGAACTCCGGGAAGAGCTCCTACGAGCAGTACTTC
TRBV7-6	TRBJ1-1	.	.	CASSLYSRGAFF	TGTGCCAGCAGCCTGTACAGTAGGGGAGCTTTCTTT
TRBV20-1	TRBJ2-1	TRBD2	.	CSADVAGMEQFF	TGCAGTGCTGACGTAGCGGGAATGGAGCAGTTCTTC
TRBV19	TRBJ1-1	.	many	CASSIAATMNTEAFF	TGTGCCAGTAGTATAGCAGCGACCATGAACACTGAAGCTTTCTTT
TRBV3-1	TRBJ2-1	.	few	CASSHPQGEGLNEQFF	TGTGCCAGCAGCCATCCTCAGGGGGAGGGGCTCAATGAGCAGTTCTTC
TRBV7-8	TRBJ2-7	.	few	CASSFLVDSVYEQYF	TGTGCCAGCAGCTTTCTCGTCGACAGCGTCTACGAGCAGTACTTC
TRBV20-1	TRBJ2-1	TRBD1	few	CSARQGVHNEQFF	TGCAGTGCGAGACAGGGGGTACACAATGAGCAGTTCTTC
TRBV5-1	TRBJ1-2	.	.	CASSLVGDAILPYGYTF	TGCGCCAGCAGCTTGGTAGGGGACGCTATACTCCCCTATGGCTACACCTTC
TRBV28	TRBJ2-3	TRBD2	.	CASSLRLASSTDTQYF	TGTGCCAGCAGTCTCAGACTAGCGTCTAGCACAGATACGCAGTATTTT
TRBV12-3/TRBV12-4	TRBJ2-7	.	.	CASRGRTGAFREQYF	TGTGCCAGCAGGGGGAGGACAGGAGCCTTTCGGGAGCAGTACTTC
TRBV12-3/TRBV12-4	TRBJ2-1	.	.	CASSWDNEQFF	TGTGCCAGCAGCTGGGACAATGAGCAGTTCTTC
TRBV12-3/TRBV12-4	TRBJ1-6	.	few	CASSLMRNSPLHF	TGTGCCAGCAGTTTGATGAGAAATTCACCCCTCCACTTT
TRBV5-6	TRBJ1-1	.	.	CASSSPYQGLYAEAFF	TGTGCCAGCAGCTCGCCGTACCAGGGATTATACGCTGAAGCTTTCTTT
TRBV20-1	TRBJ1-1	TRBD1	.	CSARDLARGPVNTEAFF	TGCAGTGCTAGAGATCTTGCCAGGGGGCCGGTGAACACTGAAGCTTTCTTT
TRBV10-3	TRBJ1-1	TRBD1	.	CAISEWGTGEGEAFF	TGTGCCATCAGTGAGTGGGGGACAGGGGAAGGTGAAGCTTTCTTT
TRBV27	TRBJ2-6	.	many	CASTNRAQSSGANVLTF	TGTGCCAGCACCAACAGGGCCCAAAGCTCTGGGGCCAACGTCCTGACTTTC
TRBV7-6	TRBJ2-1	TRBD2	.	CASSLAGTSGYNEQFF	TGTGCCAGCAGCTTAGCCGGGACTAGCGGTTACAATGAGCAGTTCTTC
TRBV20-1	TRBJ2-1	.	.	CSATPIGVPDYNEQFF	TGCAGTGCAACTCCTATCGGTGTCCCCGACTACAATGAGCAGTTCTTC
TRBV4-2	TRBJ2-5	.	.	CASSPLEEDTQETQYF	TGTGCCAGCAGCCCTCTTGAAGAGGACACCCAAGAGACCCAGTACTTC
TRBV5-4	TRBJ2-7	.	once	CASGLEGAGPYEQYF	TGTGCCAGCGGCTTGGAGGGAGCTGGCCCCTACGAGCAGTACTTC